These 17 T cell receptor beta chains were sequenced from one sample in a study of blood T cell repertoires in COVID-19. Clones were sequenced by immunoSEQ multiplex PCR, and TCRdb holds only the in-frame ones, with some missing. The sample contains more than 75,000 clones, over 75% of which appear only once. Sequenced input: peripheral blood. The receptor source for this set is a woman older than 75 with active or convalescent COVID-19.

This chain joins TRBV5-1 and TRBJ2-3; 8 bases map to TRBD2. Germline values: CDR1 SGHRS, CDR2 YFSETQ. The CDR3 runs to 17 residues. V dropped 2 bases and J dropped 2; count of bases not matched to a gene: 10. The CDR3 DNA sequence: TGCGCCAGCAGCTTAAATCAACTAGCGGCACTCACAGATACGCAGTATTTT. It yields the protein CASSLNQLAALTDTQYF.

This chain links TRBV10-3 with TRBJ1-4; TRBD1 might be the D (6 bases). The CDR3 extends over 14 amino acids. Trimming took off 2 bases at V and 10 bases at J, with 14 bases between the two ends. Germline-derived CDR1 and CDR2 are ENHRY and SYGVKD. CDR3 in DNA: TGTGCCATCAGTGAGGCACAGGGATTGGGAAAACTGTTTTTT. This sequence encodes CAISEAQGLGKLFF.

The chain joins TRBV6-2 or TRBV6-3 to TRBJ1-2, with TRBD1 as a possible D gene (5 bases). The V end lost 3 bases, the J end lost 0 bases, and 11 bases lay between the germline ends. Germline V CDR1 and CDR2: MNHEY, SVGEGT. The CDR3 loop spans 15 amino acids. This chain's CDR3 is CASSYVRGSNYGYTF. The CDR3 DNA sequence: TGTGCCAGCAGTTATGTAAGGGGATCTAACTATGGCTACACCTTC.

The chain joins TRBV10-2 to TRBJ1-4; TRBD1 aligns across 10 bases. Germline CDR1 and CDR2: WSHSY and SAAADI. The CDR3 consists of 18 residues. V shed 6 bases, J shed 3 bases, and the junction held 13 bases outside the gene matches. CDR3 loop: CASSGTGATRVPNEKLFF. The DNA for the CDR3 is TGCGCCAGCAGCGGGACAGGGGCCACCCGAGTCCCTAATGAAAAACTGTTTTTT.

This rearrangement joins TRBV4-2 to TRBJ2-2; TRBD2 matches at 11 bases. Germline assignment: CDR1 LGHNA and CDR2 YNFKEQ. The CDR3 totals 19 residues. Losses at the gene ends were 4 bases for V and 4 bases for J; bases not matched to a gene: 14. The CDR3 reads CASSLFGTSGPGGTGELFF. Here the CDR3 DNA reads TGTGCCAGCAGCCTCTTTGGGACTAGCGGCCCGGGGGGCACCGGGGAGCTGTTTTTT.

J is TRBJ2-1 and V is TRBV6-5; 8 bases are shared with TRBD1. The CDR3 has 15 residues. V trimming: 6 bases; J trimming: 5 bases; junction bases outside the gene matches: 9. Looked up from germline, CDR1 is MNHEY and CDR2 is SVGAGI. The CDR3: CASSPPGQANNEQFF. In DNA form, the CDR3 reads TGTGCCAGCAGCCCCCCGGGACAGGCAAACAATGAGCAGTTCTTC.

V and J are TRBV6-2 or TRBV6-3 and TRBJ2-5; 11 nucleotides align to TRBD2. The V gene's germline CDR1 is MNHEY and CDR2 SVGEGT. The CDR3 totals 16 residues. J lost 5 bases, V lost 2 bases, and 7 bases had no gene match. The CDR3 here is CASSYGTSGTRETQYF. The CDR3 DNA reads as TGTGCCAGCAGTTACGGGACTAGCGGTACGAGGGAGACCCAGTACTTC.

V is TRBV3-1 (or the pseudogene TRBV3-2) and J is TRBJ2-1, with TRBD2 identical over 14 bases. With V trimmed by 5 bases and J by 6 bases, 12 bases remained unmatched. This CDR3 is built from 18 residues. Germline V gene lookup returns CDR1 LGHDT and CDR2 YNNKEL (reference sequence). The CDR3 region has the DNA TGTGCCAGCAGCGGGACTAGCGGGGGCAGCAGAGTCCTCAATGAGCAGTTCTTC. Protein: CASSGTSGGSRVLNEQFF.

The chain employs TRBV30 and TRBJ1-2; 10 positions match TRBD1. V was pared by 2 bases and J by 5 bases, with 8 bases of the junction left unmatched. Germline V gene data show CDR1 as GTSNPN and CDR2 as SVGIG (reference sequence). CDR3 length equals 15 residues. CDR3 nucleotides: TGTGCCTGGAGTCCTGGGACAGGGGTGGGGTATGGCTACACCTTC. Protein: CAWSPGTGVGYGYTF.

In this sample, this clone turned up a few times. The chain carries TRBV5-1 and TRBJ2-7; TRBD2 might be the D (6 bases). From germline, CDR1 is SGHRS and CDR2 YFSETQ. V lost 5 bases and J lost 5, with 17 bases in between. This CDR3 is built from 14 residues. CDR3 in DNA: TGCGCCAGCAGGGGGAGGCTGGGGCAGGACGAGCAGTACTTC. It yields the protein CASRGRLGQDEQYF.

The genes are TRBV6-5 and TRBJ1-1, with D perhaps matching TRBD1 (6 bases). CDR3 length: 12 amino acids. Germline CDR1 is MNHEY and CDR2 is SVGAGI. Trimming stripped 6 bases from V and 11 bases from J, with 16 bases between. CDR3 region: CASRSRGAGAFF. The CDR3 DNA reads TGTGCCAGCAGATCTCGGGGGGCCGGTGCTTTCTTT.

The genes are TRBV6-6 and TRBJ1-2; TRBD1 matches 10 bases. CDR3 length: 14 amino acids. CDR1 MNHNY and CDR2 SVGAGI come from the germline V gene (reference sequence). V was pared by 10 bases and J by 5 bases, with 10 bases of the junction left unmatched. The CDR3 spells CATSRGQGSYGYTF. The CDR3 coding sequence is TGTGCCACCTCCCGGGGACAGGGGTCTTATGGCTACACCTTC.

The rearrangement joins TRBV4-3 to TRBJ2-2; D not certain. The V gene lost 1 base and the J gene lost 8 bases, with 11 bases spanning the gap. This CDR3 spans 14 amino acids. CDR1 and CDR2 (germline): LGHNA, YSLEER. The DNA of the CDR3 is TGCGCCAGCAGCCAAGTTACCCAAGCGGGGGAGCTGTTTTTT. As protein: CASSQVTQAGELFF.

The chain uses TRBV27 and TRBJ2-6, with D perhaps matching TRBD2 (5 bases). This CDR3 is built from 15 residues. Trimming shortened V by 3 bases and J by 2 bases, and 8 bases separated the two germline ends. The germline V gene encodes CDR1 MNHEY and CDR2 SMNVEV (reference sequence). The CDR3 region is CASSFLGTGANVLTF. The DNA for the CDR3 is TGTGCCAGCAGTTTCCTCGGGACTGGGGCCAACGTCCTGACTTTC. The whole variable domain, filled in from reference TRBV27 and TRBJ2-6, reads EAQVTQNPRYLITVTGKKLTVTCSQNMNHEYMSWYRQDPGLGLRQIYYSMNVEVTDKGDVPEGYKVSRKEKRNFPLILESPSPNQTSLYFCASSFLGTGANVLTFGAGSRLTVL.

The chain links TRBV9 to TRBJ2-7, with D perhaps TRBD1 (5 bases). Germline loops: CDR1 SGDLS, CDR2 YYNGEE. CDR3 length equals 14 residues. V gave up 0 bases and J gave up 2 bases, with 9 bases separating them. Written as DNA, the CDR3 is TGTGCCAGCAGCGTAGGCCAGGGTACCTACGAGCAGTACTTC. Protein product: CASSVGQGTYEQYF.

The chain employs TRBV18 and TRBJ2-6; 9 bases map to TRBD1. The CDR3 is 17 amino acids. V shed 3 bases, J shed 2 bases, and the junction held 5 bases outside the gene matches. CDR1 KGHSH and CDR2 LQKENI come from the germline V gene. The CDR3, as DNA: TGTGCCAGCTCACCTAGGACAGGGGTAACTGGGGCCAACGTCCTGACTTTC. Amino acid sequence: CASSPRTGVTGANVLTF.

The chain carries TRBV19 and TRBJ2-2; 16 nucleotides line up with TRBD2. There are 19 residues in the CDR3. Looked up from germline, CDR1 is LNHDA and CDR2 is SQIVND (reference sequence). With V trimmed by 4 bases and J by 11 bases, 16 bases remained unmatched. CDR3 DNA sequence: TGTGCCAGTAGTACGGGACTAGCGGGGGGGCGAGTCGGCCTGGGTGAGCTGTTTTTT. Translated, it gives CASSTGLAGGRVGLGELFF.